A single sample gave rise to the 4 T cell receptor beta chains below, sequenced in a study of identical twins. Via MiXCR, TCRdb re-called the 5' RACE reads, giving one row per CDR3 protein. The sample has a few hundred thousand distinct CDR3 sequences, more than 20% seen once; the top ten hold 2.9%. The sample was also reused in another study, on T cells expressing NK-cell markers.

Sequencing was done on a sample of CD4+ T cells sorted from blood. These receptors were taken from a woman aged 18-30 years in good health.

This clonotype was seen a few times. The gene calls are TRBV7-8 and TRBJ2-1; 8 bases fit TRBD2. This CDR3 has 16 amino acids. V was pared by 3 bases and J by 4 bases, with 8 bases of the junction left unmatched. Per the germline V gene, CDR1 is SGHVS and CDR2 is FQNEAQ. CDR3 DNA sequence: TGTGCCAGCAGCTTCTTCAAGCGGGAGCTATACAATGAGCAGTTCTTC. This gives the protein CASSFFKRELYNEQFF. Full variable domain (missing parts from reference TRBV7-8 and TRBJ2-1): GAGVSQSPRYKVAKRGQDVALRCDPISGHVSLFWYQQALGQGPEFLTYFQNEAQLDKSGLPSDRFFAERPEGSVSTLKIQRTQQEDSAVYLCASSFFKRELYNEQFFGPGTRLTVL.

The CDR3 nucleotides read TGCGCCAGCAGCTCGGGGGGGGGAGGAAATGAGCAGTTCTTC. This codes for CASSSGGGGNEQFF. The chain carries TRBV5-1 and TRBJ2-1; 8 nucleotides match TRBD2. Germline-derived CDR1 and CDR2 are SGHRS and YFSETQ. V was pared by 3 bases and J by 7 bases, with 6 bases of the junction left unmatched. CDR3 length equals 14 residues.

This clonotype has only a few counts. This chain connects TRBV5-6 to TRBJ2-1; D is unresolved. The germline gives CDR1 SGHDT, CDR2 YYEEEE. V shed 3 bases and J shed 8 bases, with 9 bases lying between them. The CDR3 runs to 12 residues. The CDR3 protein is CASSYLDHEQFF. Here the CDR3 DNA reads TGTGCCAGCAGCTACTTAGACCATGAGCAGTTCTTC.

This clonotype was seen more than once but under ten times. This chain links TRBV6-2 or TRBV6-3 with TRBJ2-4; D perhaps matches TRBD1 (5 bases). CDR3 length: 13 amino acids. Germline-derived CDR1 and CDR2 are MNHEY and SVGEGT. The V gene lost 7 bases and the J gene lost 5 bases, with 12 bases spanning the gap. The CDR3 loop reads CASTKTAQNIQYF. The CDR3 DNA is TGTGCCAGCACCAAGACAGCTCAAAACATTCAGTACTTC.